This TCR beta chain was sequenced for a study of cytomegalovirus exposure and HLA in healthy donors. Study conclusions and caveats: Per published accounts, TCR beta sequences correctly predicted the HLA-A and HLA-B alleles of most subjects.

Germline CDR1 and CDR2: PRHDT and FYEKMQ (reference sequence). CDR3 length: 16 amino acids. Regarding this clone: Its cognate antigen is unknown.

The PCR made use of 60 Vbeta and 13 Jbeta primers. Sequencing used immunoSEQ multiplex PCR; TCRdb keeps in-frame clones, though not all of them. The repertoire consists of fewer than 150,000 clones, with 75% to 80% occurring once and the leading ten covering nearly 5%. The V call is TRBV13, the J call TRBJ2-5; 12 bases fit TRBD2. The J call could be wrong; TRBJ2-7 is a better fit for the DNA end. The sequenced sample was PBMCs. This receptor was taken from a woman between 50 and 59 years old in good health and CMV-seronegative. CDR3 amino acids: CASSFSGLAGPYEQYF. The CDR3 DNA is TGTGCCAGCAGCTTCTCCGGACTAGCGGGGCCGTACGAGCAGTACTTC.